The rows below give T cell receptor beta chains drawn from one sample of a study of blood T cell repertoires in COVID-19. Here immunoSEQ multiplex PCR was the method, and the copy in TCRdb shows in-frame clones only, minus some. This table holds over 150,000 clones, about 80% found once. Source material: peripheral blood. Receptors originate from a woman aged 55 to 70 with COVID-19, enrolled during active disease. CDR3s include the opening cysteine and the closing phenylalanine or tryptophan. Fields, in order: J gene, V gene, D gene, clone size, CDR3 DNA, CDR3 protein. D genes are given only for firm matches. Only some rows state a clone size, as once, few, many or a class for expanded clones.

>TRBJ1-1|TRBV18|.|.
TGTGCCAGCTCACCACTTGACACTTCGAACACTGAAGCTTTCTTT
CASSPLDTSNTEAFF
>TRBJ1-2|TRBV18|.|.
TGTGCCAGCTCACCAGTCAAAGGGAAGGGGGCTAACTATGGCTACACCTTC
CASSPVKGKGANYGYTF
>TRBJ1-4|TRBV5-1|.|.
TGCGCCAGCAGCACTGGACAGCCAACTAATGAAAAACTGTTTTTT
CASSTGQPTNEKLFF
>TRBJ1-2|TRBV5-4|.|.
TGTGCCAGCAGCGACGGACAGCTATACTATGGCTACACCTTC
CASSDGQLYYGYTF
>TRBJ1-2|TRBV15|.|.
TGTGCCACCAGCAGGGACAGACACTATGGCTACACCTTC
CATSRDRHYGYTF
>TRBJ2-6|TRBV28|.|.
TGTGCCAGCAGTTTATTGAGTACTGGGGCCAACGTCCTGACTTTC
CASSLLSTGANVLTF
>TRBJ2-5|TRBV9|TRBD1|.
TGTGCCAGCAGCGCTGCCGGGACAGGGGCCGAGACCCAGTACTTC
CASSAAGTGAETQYF
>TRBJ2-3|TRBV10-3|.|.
TGTGCCATCAGTGAGACTGGAGATACGCAGTATTTT
CAISETGDTQYF
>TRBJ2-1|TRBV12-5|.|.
TGTGCTAGTGCCCCACGGGGGAGCTCCTACAATGAGCAGTTCTTC
CASAPRGSSYNEQFF
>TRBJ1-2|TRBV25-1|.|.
TGTGCCAGCAGTCTAAAGGGGGGGACCTATGGCTACACCTTC
CASSLKGGTYGYTF
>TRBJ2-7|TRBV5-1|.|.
TGCGCCAGCAGCTTGGGAAGCTATCCCGAGCAGTACTTC
CASSLGSYPEQYF
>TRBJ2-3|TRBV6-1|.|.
TGTGCCAGCAGTGTCCGCCCCCGGACACGTGGTTGGACAGATACGCAGTATTTT
CASSVRPRTRGWTDTQYF
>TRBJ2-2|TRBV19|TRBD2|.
TGTGCCAGTAAACCCCTGGGCGGGGGGAACACCGGGGAGCTGTTTTTT
CASKPLGGGNTGELFF
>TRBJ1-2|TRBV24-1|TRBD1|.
TGTGCCACCAGTGACCCCGGACAGGGGTTATGGGGCTACACCTTC
CATSDPGQGLWGYTF
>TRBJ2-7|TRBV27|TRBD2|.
TGTGCCAGCAGTTCCGCACTAGCGGGAGGGTCCTACGAGCAGTACTTC
CASSSALAGGSYEQYF
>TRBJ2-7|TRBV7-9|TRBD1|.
TGTGCCAGCAGCTTACAGGGGGACCTCTCCTACGAGCAGTACTTC
CASSLQGDLSYEQYF
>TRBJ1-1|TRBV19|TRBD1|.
TGTGCCAGTTCCCTAGGGACAGGGTTCACTGAAGCTTTCTTT
CASSLGTGFTEAFF
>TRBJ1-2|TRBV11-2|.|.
TGTGCCAGCAGCCCGGACACTAACTATGGCTACACCTTC
CASSPDTNYGYTF
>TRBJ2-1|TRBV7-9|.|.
TGTGCCAGCAGTCAGGGAAGTAACAATGAGCAGTTCTTC
CASSQGSNNEQFF
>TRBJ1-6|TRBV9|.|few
TGTGCCAGCAGCGTCCAGGGCCAGAATTCACCCCTCCACTTT
CASSVQGQNSPLHF
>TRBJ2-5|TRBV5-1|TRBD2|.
TGCGCCAGCAGCCGGAGGGTCGTAGCGGGAACGGAGACCCAGTACTTC
CASSRRVVAGTETQYF
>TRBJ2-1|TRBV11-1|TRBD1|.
TGTGCCAGCAGAAACCGGGACAGGGGGAACCATGAGCAGTTCTTC
CASRNRDRGNHEQFF
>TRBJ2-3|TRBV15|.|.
TGTGCCACCAGCAGAGATCGGGGAGGCACAGATACGCAGTATTTT
CATSRDRGGTDTQYF
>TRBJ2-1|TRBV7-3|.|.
TGTGCCAGCAGCTTAAAGGAGGGACCCCCGACCTACAATGAGCAGTTCTTC
CASSLKEGPPTYNEQFF
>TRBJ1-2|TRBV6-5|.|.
TGTGCCAGCAGATTGGCGGTCTACACCTTC
CASRLAVYTF
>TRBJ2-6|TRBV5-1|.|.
TGCGCCAGCAGCCCCGGACACGCCTCTGGGGCCAACGTCCTGACTTTC
CASSPGHASGANVLTF
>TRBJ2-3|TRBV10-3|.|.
TGTGCCATCAGTGATCCAGGGGATGAAGATACGCAGTATTTT
CAISDPGDEDTQYF
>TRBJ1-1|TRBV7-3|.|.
TGTGCCAGCAGCTTGGGGGGTGGATCCTTCACTGAAGCTTTCTTT
CASSLGGGSFTEAFF
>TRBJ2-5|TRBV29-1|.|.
TGCAGCGTCAATTTGATGGAGGGAAGGGTCCAAGAGACCCAGTACTTC
CSVNLMEGRVQETQYF
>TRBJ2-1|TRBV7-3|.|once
TGTGCCAGCAGCTTACTCGGGTCCCCTGACAATGAGCAGTTCTTC
CASSLLGSPDNEQFF
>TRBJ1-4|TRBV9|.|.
TGTGCCAGCAGCGTAGCCCCTGCTGGCCCTAATGAAAAACTGTTTTTT
CASSVAPAGPNEKLFF
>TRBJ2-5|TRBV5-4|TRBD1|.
TGTGCCAGCAGCTGGGGACAGGGGGAAGAGACCCAGTACTTC
CASSWGQGEETQYF
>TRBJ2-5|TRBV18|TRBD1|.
TGTGCCAGCTCACCAGGACAGGCCCAAGAGACCCAGTACTTC
CASSPGQAQETQYF
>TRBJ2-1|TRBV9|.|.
TGTGCCAGCAGCCCCGGAGGCGGCCGCTCCTACAATGAGCAGTTCTTC
CASSPGGGRSYNEQFF
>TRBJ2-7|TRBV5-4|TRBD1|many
TGTGCCAGCAGCATCAGGGGGCGTGCGTACGAGCAGTACTTC
CASSIRGRAYEQYF
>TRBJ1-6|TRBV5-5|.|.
TGTGCCAGCAGCTTGAATCAAGTGCAGGGCCAAGGTACCCTCCACTTT
CASSLNQVQGQGTLHF
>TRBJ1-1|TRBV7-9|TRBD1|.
TGTGCCAGCAGCTCGGGAACAGGGGTAACTGAAGCTTTCTTT
CASSSGTGVTEAFF
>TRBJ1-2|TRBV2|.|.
TGTGCCAGCAGTGGTGCGGATGGCTACACCTTC
CASSGADGYTF
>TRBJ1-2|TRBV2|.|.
TGTGCCAGCAGTGATTCGCGGGGAAGGGATGGCTACACCTTC
CASSDSRGRDGYTF
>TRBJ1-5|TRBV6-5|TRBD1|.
TGTGCCAGCAGGGAGACAGGGGGCAGGAATCAGCCCCAGCATTTT
CASRETGGRNQPQHF
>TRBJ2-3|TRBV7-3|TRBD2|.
TGTGCCAGCAGCTTATGGGCTAGCGGGGGCAGGGATACGCAGTATTTT
CASSLWASGGRDTQYF
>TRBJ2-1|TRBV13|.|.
TGTGCCAGCAGCTTCGGAGTTAGCTCCTACAATGAGCAGTTCTTC
CASSFGVSSYNEQFF
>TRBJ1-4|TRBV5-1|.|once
TGCGCCAGCACCCTAGGGGGAGTGGCTAATGAAAAACTGTTTTTT
CASTLGGVANEKLFF
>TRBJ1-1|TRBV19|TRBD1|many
TGTGCCAGTTACGGACAGGGAGGTTTAGGCACTGAAGCTTTCTTT
CASYGQGGLGTEAFF